This T cell receptor (beta chain) was recovered during a study of CD8 T cells in Susac syndrome. CD8+ and CD4+ blood T cells underwent TCR beta sequencing. The CD8+ and CD4+ T cells were negatively isolated, with the TEMRA cells enriched by FACS. It was with random hexamers that 0.5 to 1 ug RNA was reverse transcribed. Amplification of TCR beta CDR3 was carried out by immunoSEQ multiplex PCR, which covered 54 Vbeta and 13 Jbeta segments. TCRdb called the immunoSEQ multiplex PCR reads again in MiXCR, with one record for every CDR3 protein. The sample lists under 200,000 distinct CDR3 sequences; over 75% were seen once. V dropped 3 bases and J dropped 3 bases, with 8 bases sitting between them. Germline CDR1 GTSNPN, CDR2 SVGIG (reference sequence). The CDR3 contains 12 residues.

The sequence derives from a human donor with Susac syndrome. The sequenced sample was CD4+ T cells from PBMCs. The chain uses TRBV30 and TRBJ1-2, with unresolved D. CDR3 in amino acids: CAWSPVYYGYTF. The CDR3 region has the DNA TGTGCCTGGAGCCCGGTTTACTATGGCTACACCTTC.